This T cell receptor beta chain came from a study of shared clonotypes between healthy human individuals. Germline lookup yields CDR1 SQVTM and CDR2 ANQGSEA. The CDR3 covers 12 residues. Unmatched junction bases numbered 1, after V lost 6 bases and J lost 5 bases. About this clone itself: Its antigen is not known. A read error is possible here, since a much larger clone lies one base away. Other DNA sequences in this sample translate to the same CDR3.

The repertoire was sequenced with immunoSEQ multiplex PCR; TCRdb's copy has only in-frame clones and lacks some. The table records around 200,000 clones, approximately 60% of them present only once. The study, taken as a whole, reports: Larger estimated richness was generally seen in naive subsets than in memory subsets.

The sequencing input was memory CD4+ T cells sorted from blood. Subset denoted: CD45RA-negative fraction. The clonotype was recovered from a man in his thirties or forties in good health. J is TRBJ1-4 and V is TRBV29-1; 9 nucleotides agree with TRBD1. In DNA form, the CDR3 reads TGCAGCGTCACAGGGGGCAATGAAAAACTGTTTTTT. This encodes CSVTGGNEKLFF.